The present T cell receptor beta chain was sequenced within a study of regulatory dendritic cells for organ transplantation. Study-wide context: Day 6 dendritic cell cultures were stimulated with LPS. Regarding the study as a whole: Of resting T cell subsets, memory CD8+ had the most alloreactive clonotypes.

Clones were sequenced by immunoSEQ multiplex PCR, and TCRdb holds only the in-frame ones, with some missing. The sample lists roughly 20,000 clones; roughly 88% were seen once. CDR3 length: 17 residues. V lost 6 bases, J lost 1 base, and 22 bases lay in between. Germline V gene sequence: CDR1 SGHTS, CDR2 YDEGEE. CFSE-labeled sorted T cells met regulatory or mature dendritic cells for about five days. FACS sorted CD4+ or CD8+ T cells into CD45RA+ naive and CD45RO+ memory. A word on this clone: The antigen remains unidentified.

The clonotype originates from a human donor in good health. The sample comprised naive CD4+ T cells from blood cultured with regulatory dendritic cells. Subset specified: CD45RA+ naive T cells. The chain recombines TRBV5-8 with TRBJ1-1, with D tentatively TRBD1 (6 bases). DNA of the CDR3: TGTGCCAGCACTCAGCCCTGGGGGGCGTTTAGGAACACTGAAGCTTTCTTT. Translation gives CASTQPWGAFRNTEAFF.